The 28 T cell receptor beta chains presented below share a single source sample, sequenced in a study of OX40 agonist ivuxolimab in advanced cancers. The repertoire was sequenced with immunoSEQ multiplex PCR; TCRdb's copy has only in-frame clones and lacks some. The sample consists of some 27,000 clones, 90% of them appearing once. The sequencing used CD4+ or CD8+ T cells sorted from blood, collected in a trial of the OX40 agonist ivuxolimab. Receptors originate from an adult with an advanced solid tumor such as melanoma, head and neck, liver or kidney cancer.

The chain carries TRBV11-3 and TRBJ2-7; 7 nucleotides line up with TRBD2. V lost 3 bases to trimming and J lost 6 bases; unmatched junction nucleotides: 8. The V gene's germline CDR1 is SGHNT and CDR2 YENEEA. The CDR3 is 14 residues long. CDR3 sequence (DNA): TGTGCCAGCAGCTTTTGGGAGGGCGCCGGCGAGCAGTACTTC. Residues: CASSFWEGAGEQYF.

The gene calls are TRBV2 and TRBJ2-7; 7 bases are shared with TRBD2. V gave up 10 bases and J gave up 7 bases; unmatched junction bases: 7. The CDR3 has 11 residues. Germline V gene lookup returns CDR1 SNHLY and CDR2 FYNNEI. CDR3 in DNA: TGTGCCATCCGGTTGGGAGGGGAGCAGTACTTC. Translated: CAIRLGGEQYF.

This chain joins TRBV27 and TRBJ1-1; no reliable D call. This CDR3 has 14 amino acids. Between the trimmed V and J ends, which lost 5 bases and 5 bases, there was a span of 15 bases. From germline, CDR1 is MNHEY and CDR2 SMNVEV (reference sequence). The CDR3 reads CASSLGPLATEAFF. The CDR3 coding sequence is TGTGCCAGCAGTCTAGGACCCTTAGCGACTGAAGCTTTCTTT.

The chain carries TRBV10-2 and TRBJ2-3; D call uncertain. The germline gives CDR1 WSHSY, CDR2 SAAADI. The CDR3 extends over 13 amino acids. Trimming left V 2 bases short and J 5 bases short, with 8 bases between. The CDR3 sequence is CASSEPRLDTQYF. CDR3 DNA sequence: TGCGCCAGCAGTGAGCCCCGTTTAGATACGCAGTATTTT.

The chain employs TRBV4-1 and TRBJ2-7, with D tentatively TRBD2 (6 bases). The ends were cut back, 3 bases at V and 1 base at J, with 13 bases in the middle. This CDR3 is 15 amino acids long. Germline V gene data show CDR1 as MGHRA and CDR2 as YSYEKL. The CDR3 DNA reads TGCGCCAGCAGCCAGATTAGCGGTTCTTCCTACGAGCAGTACTTC. The encoded protein is CASSQISGSSYEQYF.

This clone was seen once. This rearrangement joins TRBV4-3 to TRBJ2-1; the match to TRBD2 covers 11 bases. The CDR3 sequence is 16 residues long. Per germline, CDR1 LGHNA and CDR2 YSLEER. Losses at the gene ends were 0 bases for V and 6 bases for J; bases not matched to a gene: 4. CDR3 in DNA: TGCGCCAGCAGCCAAGATGGTAGCGGGAGGGGCAATGAGCAGTTCTTC. It yields the protein CASSQDGSGRGNEQFF.

The gene calls are TRBV2 and TRBJ2-3, with 7 bases fitting TRBD2. Germline values: CDR1 SNHLY, CDR2 FYNNEI. V lost 7 bases to trimming and J lost 4 bases; unmatched junction nucleotides: 11. The CDR3 runs to 15 residues. CDR3 bases: TGTGCCAGCACCGGGGAGGGGAGGGCGGCAGATACGCAGTATTTT. Translation: CASTGEGRAADTQYF. Using reference TRBV2 and TRBJ2-3 for the parts outside the CDR3, the full variable domain is EPEVTQTPSHQVTQMGQEVILRCVPISNHLYFYWYRQILGQKVEFLVSFYNNEISEKSEIFDDQFSVERPDGSNFTLKIRSTKLEDSAMYFCASTGEGRAADTQYFGPGTRLTVL.

The chain recombines TRBV6-5 with TRBJ2-1; D ambiguous. Trimming pared 4 bases from V and 7 bases from J, leaving 11 bases between. This CDR3 contains 13 residues. Germline V gene data show CDR1 as MNHEY and CDR2 as SVGAGI. The CDR3: CASSLRWSNEQFF. Written as DNA, the CDR3 is TGTGCCAGCAGTTTGCGATGGTCGAATGAGCAGTTCTTC.

The J gene is TRBJ2-7, the V gene TRBV4-3; D is undetermined. Germline CDR1 reads LGHNA; CDR2 reads YSLEER. V was pared by 2 bases and J by 6 bases, with 17 bases between. The CDR3 length is 15 residues. The CDR3 nucleotides are TGCGCCAGCAGCCAATCCGGAACCCGCCCGAGCGAGCAGTACTTC. It is translated as CASSQSGTRPSEQYF.

The CDR3 sequence is CSVEGGSRPRNEQFF. In DNA, the CDR3 is TGCAGCGTTGAGGGGGGGAGCCGCCCTCGGAATGAGCAGTTCTTC. The chain combines TRBV29-1 with TRBJ2-1, with 7 bases that match TRBD2. This CDR3 has 15 residues. The V gene end was trimmed by 3 bases and the J gene end by 7 bases; junction bases not matched to a gene: 12. Germline CDR1 reads SQVTM; CDR2 reads ANQGSEA.

This sequence joins TRBV7-9 and TRBJ2-1; TRBD1 is a possible D gene (5 bases). Germline lookup yields CDR1 SEHNR and CDR2 FQNEAQ (reference sequence). There are 15 residues in the CDR3. Trimming left V 3 bases short and J 0 bases short, with 9 bases between. In DNA, the CDR3 is TGTGCCAGCAGCTTGACAGAATTCTCCTACAATGAGCAGTTCTTC. Residues: CASSLTEFSYNEQFF.

This sequence joins TRBV2 and TRBJ2-1; tentatively, D is TRBD2 (5 bases). The CDR3 consists of 14 residues. V was pared by 2 bases and J by 4 bases, with 9 bases between. Germline assignment: CDR1 SNHLY and CDR2 FYNNEI. CDR3 residues: CASSEYTSYNEQFF. DNA of the CDR3: TGTGCCAGCAGTGAATATACTAGTTACAATGAGCAGTTCTTC.

The chain couples TRBV4-3 to TRBJ2-2; D not certain. Germline CDR1 and CDR2: LGHNA and YSLEER. The CDR3 covers 15 residues. The ends were cut back, 1 base at V and 1 base at J, with 7 bases in the middle. The CDR3 nucleotides are TGCGCCAGCAGCCAAGGCCGGATGAACACCGGGGAGCTGTTTTTT. The encoded protein is CASSQGRMNTGELFF.

J is TRBJ2-7 and V is TRBV11-2; TRBD2 matches 9 bases. After removal of 3 bases from V and 7 bases from J, the junction contained 10 bases not matched to a gene. Germline values: CDR1 SGHAT, CDR2 FQNNGV. The CDR3 is 15 residues long. In DNA, the CDR3 is TGTGCCAGCAGCTTTTCTAGCGGGAATCACGGGGAGCAGTACTTC. As protein: CASSFSSGNHGEQYF.

This sequence joins TRBV27 and TRBJ2-5, with D perhaps TRBD2 (6 bases). The CDR3 runs to 15 residues. The germline V gene encodes CDR1 MNHEY and CDR2 SMNVEV (reference sequence). Trimming took off 5 bases at V and 4 bases at J, with 17 bases between the two ends. The CDR3 bases are TGTGCCAGCAGTCAGCGGCATGGGACTCTAGAGACCCAGTACTTC. Translated, it gives CASSQRHGTLETQYF.

CDR3 DNA: TGTGCCAGTAGTATAGGGTCCAGCCTTCAGTTCTTC. Translation gives CASSIGSSLQFF. This chain joins TRBV19 and TRBJ2-1; D remains ambiguous. The germline gives CDR1 LNHDA, CDR2 SQIVND (reference sequence). The CDR3 covers 12 residues. The ends were cut back, 1 base at V and 13 bases at J, with 11 bases in the middle.

This rearrangement joins TRBV9 to TRBJ2-7; 8 positions match TRBD2. V dropped 4 bases and J dropped 4; count of bases not matched to a gene: 4. The V gene's germline CDR1 is SGDLS and CDR2 YYNGEE. This CDR3 has 13 residues. The CDR3 region has the DNA TGTGCCAGCAGCAAGGCGGGAGGATACGAGCAGTACTTC. This sequence encodes CASSKAGGYEQYF.

This chain uses TRBV6-5 with TRBJ2-3; 11 bases fit TRBD1. The V gene end was trimmed by 5 bases and the J gene end by 3 bases; junction bases not matched to a gene: 4. The CDR3 has 15 residues. Germline CDR1 and CDR2: MNHEY and SVGAGI. The CDR3 spells CASSHRDRGTDTQYF. As DNA, the CDR3 is TGTGCCAGCAGTCACCGGGACAGGGGGACAGATACGCAGTATTTT.

This chain joins TRBV5-4 and TRBJ1-2; perhaps TRBD1 as D (5 bases). Trimming took off 1 base at V and 5 bases at J, with 12 bases between the two ends. Per germline, CDR1 SGHNT and CDR2 YYREEE (reference sequence). This CDR3 is built from 14 residues. The CDR3 spells CASSLRREGYGYTF. In DNA form, the CDR3 reads TGTGCCAGCAGCTTGCGCAGGGAAGGGTATGGCTACACCTTC.

The chain carries TRBV7-8 and TRBJ2-3; 10 nucleotides agree with TRBD2. The V and J ends lost 1 base and 6 bases, in that order; junction bases with no gene match: 16. The CDR3 totals 19 residues. The germline CDR1 and CDR2 sequences are SGHVS and FQNEAQ. The CDR3 sequence: CASSLGTSGGGVRVDTQYF. CDR3 DNA sequence: TGTGCCAGCAGCTTAGGGACTAGCGGAGGGGGTGTTCGAGTGGATACGCAGTATTTT.

This chain links TRBV28 with TRBJ2-5; unclear D gene. The tail of the sequence fits TRBJ2-7 better, so the J call may be wrong. Germline V lookup: CDR1 MDHEN, CDR2 SYDVKM. The CDR3 sequence is 19 residues long. The CDR3 sequence: CASSLWIPTSPAAPTEQYF. CDR3 nucleotides: TGTGCCAGCAGTTTATGGATACCCACCTCCCCGGCGGCCCCCACCGAGCAGTACTTC.

The genes are TRBV7-2 and TRBJ2-7, with unresolved D. V lost 2 bases and J lost 2, with 7 bases in between. Germline loops: CDR1 SGHTA, CDR2 FQGNSA. The CDR3 extends over 13 amino acids. CDR3: CASSLNEPYEQYF. In nucleotides, the CDR3 is TGTGCCAGCAGCTTAAACGAACCCTACGAGCAGTACTTC.

This clone was seen a single time. The chain employs TRBV27 and TRBJ2-1, with 8 bases that match TRBD1. This CDR3 region has 17 residues. The trim removed 0 bases at V and 3 bases at J, leaving 7 bases unmatched. CDR1 and CDR2 (germline): MNHEY, SMNVEV (reference sequence). The CDR3 DNA reads as TGTGCCAGCAGTTTATCGGGGATGGACAGGGACTACAATGAGCAGTTCTTC. Its protein product is CASSLSGMDRDYNEQFF.

This chain uses TRBV2 with TRBJ2-5; 7 nucleotides agree with TRBD2. The V gene's germline CDR1 is SNHLY and CDR2 FYNNEI. The CDR3 contains 13 residues. J was trimmed by 0 bases and V by 8 bases; bases with no gene match: 3. The CDR3 DNA reads as TGTGCCAGCTCTGCGGGGGACCAAGAGACCCAGTACTTC. It translates to CASSAGDQETQYF. Drawing the rest from reference TRBV2 and TRBJ2-5, the complete variable domain is EPEVTQTPSHQVTQMGQEVILRCVPISNHLYFYWYRQILGQKVEFLVSFYNNEISEKSEIFDDQFSVERPDGSNFTLKIRSTKLEDSAMYFCASSAGDQETQYFGPGTRLLVL.

The chain employs TRBV19 and TRBJ1-1; TRBD1 is a possible D gene (6 bases). This CDR3 is built from 16 residues. The ends were cut back, 5 bases at V and 5 bases at J, with 21 bases in the middle. The germline V gene has CDR1 LNHDA and CDR2 SQIVND (reference sequence). CDR3: CASSSLYGGRRTEAFF. CDR3 bases: TGTGCCAGTAGTTCCCTTTACGGGGGGCGAAGAACTGAAGCTTTCTTT.

The CDR3: CASSFTSGNYEQYF. In DNA form, the CDR3 reads TGTGCCAGCAGCTTTACTAGCGGGAACTACGAGCAGTACTTC. The genes are TRBV7-6 and TRBJ2-7; 10 bases are shared with TRBD2. This CDR3 is 14 amino acids long. V lost 3 bases, J lost 3 bases, and 2 bases stayed unmatched. CDR1 SGHVS and CDR2 FNYEAQ come from the germline V gene.

This chain joins TRBV5-1 and TRBJ2-7; 11 nucleotides align to TRBD2. The germline V gene encodes CDR1 SGHRS and CDR2 YFSETQ. V was clipped by 4 bases and J by 3 bases; unmatched bases: 9. This CDR3 region has 16 residues. The CDR3 reads CASSQTGTSGFYEQYF. The CDR3 DNA follows: TGCGCCAGCAGCCAGACTGGGACTAGCGGATTCTACGAGCAGTACTTC.

The chain recombines TRBV6-5 with TRBJ1-5; TRBD1 matches at 8 bases. The germline V gene has CDR1 MNHEY and CDR2 SVGAGI. The CDR3 length is 15 residues. V dropped 6 bases and J dropped 0; count of bases not matched to a gene: 4. The CDR3 DNA is TGTGCCAGCAGGGACAGGGACTATAGCAATCAGCCCCAGCATTTT. It translates to CASRDRDYSNQPQHF.